This TCR beta chain was recovered during a study of Tregs in tolerant kidney transplant recipients. The assay was immunoSEQ multiplex PCR, and TCRdb's table has in-frame clones only and misses some. This repertoire shows about 110,000 clones, about 90% found once; its top ten account for approximately 0.3%. Points on this clone: Other DNA sequences of this sample code for an identical CDR3.

V was clipped by 1 base and J by 0 bases, with 12 bases between them. The length of the CDR3 is 17 residues. The germline V gene has CDR1 MGHRA and CDR2 YSYEKL. V gene TRBV4-1 combines with J gene TRBJ1-4; no reliable D call. This clonotype was sampled from a human donor who received a combined kidney and bone marrow transplant. Sequencing was performed on CD4+ T cells from blood, taken before the transplant. CDR3: CASSQGARGSTNEKLFF. The CDR3 nucleotides read TGCGCCAGCAGCCAAGGGGCACGGGGTTCAACTAATGAAAAACTGTTTTTT.